This TCR beta chain was profiled in a study of T cell responses to AZD1222 COVID-19 vaccine. Method: immunoSEQ multiplex PCR; TCRdb's copy keeps in-frame clones and lacks some. The data contain 200,000 to 250,000 clones, approximately 94% of them seen just once; the ten biggest clones take up 1.7%. In the case of this clone: The target antigen is unknown.

Study results and limitations: Females outnumbered males among donors, who were mostly white British; clonal diversity was possibly underestimated.

V shed 3 bases, J shed 3 bases, and the junction held 15 bases outside the gene matches. Per the germline V gene, CDR1 is MDHEN and CDR2 is SYDVKM. This CDR3 has 21 residues. This chain connects TRBV28 to TRBJ2-2; 14 bases align to TRBD2. This receptor was identified in an adult who received the MenACWY meningococcal vaccine as a control. Sequencing used peripheral blood, obtained 28 days after the second dose of the MenACWY control vaccine. CDR3 protein: CASSFPLTSGRAVRDTGELFF. CDR3 nucleotide sequence: TGTGCCAGCAGTTTTCCCCTGACTAGCGGGAGGGCTGTGAGGGACACCGGGGAGCTGTTTTTT.